These 7 T cell receptor beta chains came from one sample sequenced in a study of fetal regulatory T cell absence and autoimmunity. The table came from immunoSEQ multiplex PCR; TCRdb's copy has only in-frame clones and leaves some out. The table records 46,000 or so clones, 70% to 85% of them present only once. The sample taken for sequencing was cord blood. These receptor sequences come from a newborn boy with IPEX syndrome.

A few counts support this clone. The chain recombines TRBV4-2 with TRBJ1-2; the match to TRBD1 covers 7 bases. CDR1 and CDR2 (germline): LGHNA, YNFKEQ. V was pared by 4 bases and J by 6 bases, with 11 bases of the junction left unmatched. The CDR3 has 15 residues. CDR3: CASSPLGQGENGYTF. CDR3 bases: TGTGCCAGCAGCCCTTTGGGTCAGGGGGAGAATGGCTACACCTTC.

The chain uses TRBV6-5 and TRBJ2-7; possible D gene TRBD2, 6 bases. CDR3 length: 13 amino acids. Trimming left V 5 bases short and J 3 bases short, with 11 bases between. Germline V gene sequence: CDR1 MNHEY, CDR2 SVGAGI. The CDR3 region is CASSRGKSYEQYF. CDR3 coding DNA: TGTGCCAGCAGTCGCGGGAAAAGCTACGAGCAGTACTTC.

The chain recombines TRBV9 with TRBJ2-7; 8 bases fit TRBD1. CDR3 size: 18 residues. Germline V gives CDR1 SGDLS, CDR2 YYNGEE. V lost 4 bases and J lost 1; bases outside the gene matches: 16. The CDR3 DNA reads TGTGCCAGCAGCCCGGGCCCCAGGGGGCCGTCGGTATCCTACGAGCAGTACTTC. The encoded protein is CASSPGPRGPSVSYEQYF.

The chain recombines TRBV27 with TRBJ2-2; the match to TRBD1 covers 10 bases. Germline V lookup: CDR1 MNHEY, CDR2 SMNVEV (reference sequence). The CDR3 is 16 amino acids. V shed 4 bases and J 5 bases; nucleotides not matched to a gene: 7. CDR3 amino acids: CASSSRQGAWTGELFF. The CDR3 nucleotides are TGTGCCAGCAGTTCGAGACAGGGGGCATGGACCGGGGAGCTGTTTTTT.

This clone was picked up a small number of times. The chain uses TRBV9 and TRBJ1-2; D is undetermined. CDR3 length: 13 amino acids. Trimming pared 0 bases from V and 2 bases from J, leaving 5 bases between. Germline assignment: CDR1 SGDLS and CDR2 YYNGEE. CDR3 protein: CASSVGGNYGYTF. CDR3 DNA sequence: TGTGCCAGCAGCGTAGGAGGGAACTATGGCTACACCTTC.

CDR3 loop: CASSLMGQPLYEQYF. In DNA, the CDR3 is TGTGCCAGCAGCTTGATGGGACAGCCCCTCTACGAGCAGTACTTC. The chain employs TRBV5-4 and TRBJ2-7; TRBD1 matches 7 bases. Germline V gene lookup returns CDR1 SGHNT and CDR2 YYREEE (reference sequence). CDR3 length: 15 amino acids. J lost 3 bases, V lost 1 base, and 7 bases had no gene match.

The chain is built from TRBV2 and TRBJ1-2; D perhaps matches TRBD1 (6 bases). The ends were cut back, 6 bases at V and 3 bases at J, with 14 bases in the middle. Germline CDR1 reads SNHLY; CDR2 reads FYNNEI. The CDR3 length is 14 residues. Here the CDR3 reads CASSDLGGHYGYTF. The CDR3 DNA follows: TGTGCCAGCAGCGACCTGGGGGGCCACTATGGCTACACCTTC.